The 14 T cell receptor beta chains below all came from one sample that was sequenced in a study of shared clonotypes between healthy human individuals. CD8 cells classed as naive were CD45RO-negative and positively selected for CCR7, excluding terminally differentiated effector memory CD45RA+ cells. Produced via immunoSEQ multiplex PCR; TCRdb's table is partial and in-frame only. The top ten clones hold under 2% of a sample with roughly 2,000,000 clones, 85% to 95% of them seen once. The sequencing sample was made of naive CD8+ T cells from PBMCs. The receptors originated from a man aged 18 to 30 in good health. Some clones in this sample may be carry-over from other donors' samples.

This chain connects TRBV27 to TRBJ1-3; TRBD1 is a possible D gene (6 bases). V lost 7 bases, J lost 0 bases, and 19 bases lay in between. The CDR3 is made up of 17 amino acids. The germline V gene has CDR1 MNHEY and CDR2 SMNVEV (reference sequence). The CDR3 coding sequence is TGTGCCAGCATTACTTGGGGGGCTTCCTACTCTGGAAACACCATATATTTT. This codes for CASITWGASYSGNTIYF.

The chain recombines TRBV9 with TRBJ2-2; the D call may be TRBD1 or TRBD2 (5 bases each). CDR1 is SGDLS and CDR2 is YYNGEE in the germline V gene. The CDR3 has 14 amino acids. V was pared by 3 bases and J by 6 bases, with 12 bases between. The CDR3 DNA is TGTGCCAGCAGCGGGGGACCCGGGTCCGGGGAGCTGTTTTTT. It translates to CASSGGPGSGELFF.

CDR3 in DNA: TGTGCCAGCAGCTTGGTCGAGGGTCTAGATACGCAGTATTTT. Translating gives CASSLVEGLDTQYF. The rearrangement uses TRBV5-4 and TRBJ2-3; possible D gene TRBD2, 5 bases. Germline V gene sequence: CDR1 SGHNT, CDR2 YYREEE (reference sequence). This CDR3 has 14 amino acids. V lost 0 bases and J 5 bases, leaving 10 bases between the germline ends.

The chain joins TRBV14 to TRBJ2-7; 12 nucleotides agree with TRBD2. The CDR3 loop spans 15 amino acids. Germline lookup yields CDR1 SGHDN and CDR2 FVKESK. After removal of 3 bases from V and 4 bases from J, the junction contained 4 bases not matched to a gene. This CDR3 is CASSHWTSGAYEQYF. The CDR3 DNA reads TGTGCCAGCAGCCATTGGACTAGCGGGGCTTACGAGCAGTACTTC.

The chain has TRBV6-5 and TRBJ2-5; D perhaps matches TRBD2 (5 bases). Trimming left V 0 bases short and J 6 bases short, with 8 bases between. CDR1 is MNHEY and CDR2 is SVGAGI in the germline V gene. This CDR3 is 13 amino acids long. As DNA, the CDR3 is TGTGCCAGCAGTTACTCTGGCGGGCAGACCCAGTACTTC. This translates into CASSYSGGQTQYF.

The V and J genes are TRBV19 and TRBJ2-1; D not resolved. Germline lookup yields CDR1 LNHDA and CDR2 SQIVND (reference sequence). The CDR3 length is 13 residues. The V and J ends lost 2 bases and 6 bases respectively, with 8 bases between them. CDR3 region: CASSIPRVNEQFF. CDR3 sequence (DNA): TGTGCCAGTAGTATACCTCGGGTCAATGAGCAGTTCTTC.

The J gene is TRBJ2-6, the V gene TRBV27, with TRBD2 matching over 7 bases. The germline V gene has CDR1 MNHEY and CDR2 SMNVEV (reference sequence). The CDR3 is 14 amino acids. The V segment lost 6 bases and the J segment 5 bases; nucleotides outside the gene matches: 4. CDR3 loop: CASRGLLRANVLTF. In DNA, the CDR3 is TGTGCCAGCAGGGGACTACTAAGGGCCAACGTCCTGACTTTC.

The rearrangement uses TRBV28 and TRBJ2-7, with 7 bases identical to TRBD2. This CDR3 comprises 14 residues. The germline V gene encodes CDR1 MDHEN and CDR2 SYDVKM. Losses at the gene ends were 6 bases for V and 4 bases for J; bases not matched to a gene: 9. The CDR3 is CASRRNGGGYEQYF. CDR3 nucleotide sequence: TGTGCCAGCAGACGAAACGGGGGAGGGTACGAGCAGTACTTC. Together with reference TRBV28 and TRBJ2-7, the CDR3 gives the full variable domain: DVKVTQSSRYLVKRTGEKVFLECVQDMDHENMFWYRQDPGLGLRLIYFSYDVKMKEKGDIPEGYSVSREKKERFSLILESASTNQTSMYLCASRRNGGGYEQYFGPGTRLTVT.

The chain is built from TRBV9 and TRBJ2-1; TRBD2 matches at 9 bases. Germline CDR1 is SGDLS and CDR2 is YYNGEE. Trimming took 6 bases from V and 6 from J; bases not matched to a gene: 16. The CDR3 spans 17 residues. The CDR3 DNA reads TGTGCCAGCACCAATCGGACTAGCGCCCTCCGGGGCAATGAGCAGTTCTTC. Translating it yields CASTNRTSALRGNEQFF.

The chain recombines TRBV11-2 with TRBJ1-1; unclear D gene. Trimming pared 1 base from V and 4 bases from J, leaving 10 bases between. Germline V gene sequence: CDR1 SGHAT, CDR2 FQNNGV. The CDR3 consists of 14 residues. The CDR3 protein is CASSLVGRSTEAFF. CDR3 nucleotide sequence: TGTGCCAGCAGCTTAGTAGGGAGGAGCACTGAAGCTTTCTTT.

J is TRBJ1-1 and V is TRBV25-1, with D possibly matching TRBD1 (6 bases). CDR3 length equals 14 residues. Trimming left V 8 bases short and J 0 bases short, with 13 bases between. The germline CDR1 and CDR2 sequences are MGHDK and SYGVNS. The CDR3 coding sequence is TGTGCCAGCTCAGAGAGGGGGATGAACACTGAAGCTTTCTTT. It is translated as CASSERGMNTEAFF.

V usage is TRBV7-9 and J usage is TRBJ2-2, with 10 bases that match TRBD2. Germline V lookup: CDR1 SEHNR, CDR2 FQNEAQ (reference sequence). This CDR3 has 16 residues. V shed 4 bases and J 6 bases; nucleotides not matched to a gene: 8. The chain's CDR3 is CASSSRLAGQPGELFF. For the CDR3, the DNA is TGTGCCAGCAGCTCCAGACTAGCGGGTCAGCCCGGGGAGCTGTTTTTT.

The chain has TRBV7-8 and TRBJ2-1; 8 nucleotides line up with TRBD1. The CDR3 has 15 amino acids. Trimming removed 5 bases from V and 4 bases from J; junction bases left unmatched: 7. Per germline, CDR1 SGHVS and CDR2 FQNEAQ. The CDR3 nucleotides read TGTGCCAGCAGCCCCAGGGGGCGCCGTTACAATGAGCAGTTCTTC. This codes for CASSPRGRRYNEQFF.

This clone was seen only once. In DNA form, the CDR3 reads TGCAGCGCTGAGAGCGGGAGAGAGAACACCGGGGAGCTGTTTTTT. It specifies CSAESGRENTGELFF. The chain recombines TRBV29-1 with TRBJ2-2; 8 nucleotides match TRBD2. Trimming cost V 7 bases and J 1 base; bases outside gene matches: 8. The CDR3 length is 15 residues. Per the germline V gene, CDR1 is SQVTM and CDR2 is ANQGSEA.